Included here is one T cell receptor beta chain sequence, with context. Its recognized antigen is unknown. No base-level quality is on record; no much larger clone is a single base apart. The data were taken from a study of blood T cells in healthy people across ages (dated by TCRdb to between 2014 and 2017). For the study in its entirety: In model experiments, template switching captured about one uniquely barcoded TCR beta cDNA molecule for every two T cells. The donors were split into four age groups: young (average approximately 16 years), middle-aged (over 35), aged (approximately 60) and long-lived (over 75). For two donors (one aged 18 to 29 and one aged 80 or older), the study analyzed two additional independent replicas of 1 million unique cDNA reads from the same blood draw. To avoid experimental bias, donors of different ages were randomly spread across the sequencing lanes. The study measured age-related changes in TCR beta repertoire diversity using deep sequencing normalized with unique cDNA molecular identifiers.

Systemically healthy Caucasian individuals from Russia, over 30 in total and aged about 6 to 100 years, were included as donors. Each donor gave approximately 9.3 milliliters of peripheral blood, collected into EDTA-treated Vacutainer tubes. Ficoll-Paque density-gradient centrifugation was used to isolate PBMCs, with at least 6.5 million obtained per sample. Trizol reagent was used to extract total RNA from PBMCs, with at least 6 micrograms per sample. The percentages of naive CD45RAhigh/CD27high T cells were determined by flow cytometry on a PBMC aliquot from every donor. The method behind the library was 5' RACE. The data were produced on an Illumina HiSeq 2500. The second PCR ran for roughly 6 to 11 cycles and used a J-beta primer mix along with a sample-barcoded 5' primer. Each TCR beta cDNA molecule received a unique molecular identifier from a template-switch 5' adaptor carrying 12 random nucleotides. Each sample yielded at least 2.5 million CDR3-containing paired-end reads. All of the RNA was converted into first-strand cDNA using the Mint cDNA synthesis kit, with a TRBC-specific oligonucleotide serving as the primer. Following uracil-DNA glycosylase treatment, all cDNA underwent a first 18-cycle PCR with the universal primers M1SS and BC2_uni_R. For the original study's pipeline: For normalization, 1 million high-quality reads were randomly selected from each sample, with every read carrying a distinct molecular identifier. Reads with shared molecular identifiers were discarded instead of being binned into consensus sequences. MiTCR, with a Q25 quality threshold and the strictest error-elimination algorithm, was used for CDR3 identification, clonotype clustering and error correction. A nonparametric unseen species model with Euler transformation was used to estimate lower-bound total TCR beta diversity. Clones were called with MiXCR by TCRdb after fastp trimmed the public reads at Q25, and only in-frame beta chains were retained. Entries that share a CDR3 protein sequence are merged under the most common genes and DNA. For this entry, the V and J calls and clone size follow TCRdb and not the study's own pipeline. This sample is represented by some 700,000 distinct CDR3 sequences; about a fifth of them were singletons. 22% of the sample belongs to the ten largest clones.

The full study reports these points: Bulk unsorted PBMC profiling prevented conclusive comparison of naive and antigen-experienced compartments. The long-lived group showed more naive CD4+ T cells, fewer expanded clones and increased TCR diversity than the aged group, suggesting age selection. Estimates of total diversity based on one million sequenced T cells were regarded as lower bounds and as underestimates. Because donor CMV infection status was unknown, age-related changes in expanded clonotypes were potentially confounded. A strong correlation was found between observed TCR beta diversity and the percentage of naive T cells measured by flow cytometry. Observed TCR beta diversity per million T cells fell roughly linearly with age, and a significant reduction was already apparent by age around 36.

The cysteine opens and the phenylalanine closes a CDR3 of 16 amino acids. The kept DNA is CDR3 alone, 48 bases in frame from the first base. Germline trimming amounts to 5 bases on V and 0 bases on J, with 6 as the count of junction bases outside the gene matches. This chain joins TRBV12-3 or TRBV12-4 to TRBJ2-1; 8 bases in the middle match TRBD2. This TCR was sampled from a man between 65 and 80 years old in good health. Material for sequencing was blood. The DNA sequence is TGTGCCAGCAGTCTCTTAGCGGGGCCCTCCTACAATGAGCAGTTCTTC. It codes for CASSLLAGPSYNEQFF.